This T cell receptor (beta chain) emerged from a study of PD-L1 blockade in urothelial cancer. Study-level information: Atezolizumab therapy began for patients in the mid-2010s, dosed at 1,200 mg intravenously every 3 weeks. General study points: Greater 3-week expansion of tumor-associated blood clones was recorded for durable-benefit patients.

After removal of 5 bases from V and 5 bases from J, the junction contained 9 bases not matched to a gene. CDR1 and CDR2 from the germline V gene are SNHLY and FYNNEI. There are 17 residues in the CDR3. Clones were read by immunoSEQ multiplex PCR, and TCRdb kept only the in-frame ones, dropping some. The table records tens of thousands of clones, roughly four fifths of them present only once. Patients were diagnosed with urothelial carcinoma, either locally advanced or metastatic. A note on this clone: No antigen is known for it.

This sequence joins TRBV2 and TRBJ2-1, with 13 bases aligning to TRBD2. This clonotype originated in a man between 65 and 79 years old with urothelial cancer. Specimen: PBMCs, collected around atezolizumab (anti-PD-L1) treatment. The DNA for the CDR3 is TGTGCCAGCAGTTCGAGGACTAGCGGGAGAGGAGACAATGAGCAGTTCTTC. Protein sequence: CASSSRTSGRGDNEQFF.